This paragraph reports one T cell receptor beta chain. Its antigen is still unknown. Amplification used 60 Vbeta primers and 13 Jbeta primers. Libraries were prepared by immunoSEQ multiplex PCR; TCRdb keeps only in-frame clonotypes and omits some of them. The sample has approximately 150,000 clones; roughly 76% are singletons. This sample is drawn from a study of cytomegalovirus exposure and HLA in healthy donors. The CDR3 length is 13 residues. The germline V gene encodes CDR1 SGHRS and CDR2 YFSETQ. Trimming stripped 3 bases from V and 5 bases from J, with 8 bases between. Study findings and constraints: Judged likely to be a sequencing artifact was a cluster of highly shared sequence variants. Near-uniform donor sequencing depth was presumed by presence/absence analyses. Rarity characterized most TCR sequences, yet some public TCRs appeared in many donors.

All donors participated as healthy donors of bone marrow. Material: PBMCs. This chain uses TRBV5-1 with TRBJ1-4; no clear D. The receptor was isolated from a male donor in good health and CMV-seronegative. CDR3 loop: CASSSEQNEKLFF. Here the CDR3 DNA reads TGCGCCAGCAGCTCGGAACAGAATGAAAAACTGTTTTTT.